Sequencing of this T cell receptor (beta chain) was carried out in a study of metastatic and nonmetastatic thyroid tumors. Overall study: Repertoire comparisons spanned blood and tumor or nodule tissue from malignant and benign thyroid patients. Findings of the study overall: Benign nodules reportedly had significantly lower TCR beta diversity than malignant thyroid tumors in blood and tumor.

This clone has just a few counts. Its cognate antigen is unknown. Germline V gene lookup returns CDR1 MNHEY and CDR2 SMNVEV (reference sequence). The CDR3 runs to 15 residues. The V end lost 5 bases, the J end lost 0 bases, and 11 bases lay between the germline ends. TCRdb reprocessed the PCR reads using MiXCR. The sample includes about 90,000 clones, around 9.2% of them seen just once. Thyroid surgery was preceded by no treatment in any patient. The specimen sequenced was blood. The sequence was collected from a female donor with papillary thyroid cancer or a benign thyroid nodule (not recorded which). Some clones in this sample may be carry-over from other donors' samples. This chain uses TRBV27 with TRBJ2-1; D remains ambiguous. Written as DNA, the CDR3 is TGTGCCAGCAGTCCGAGAGTAAACTCCTACAATGAGCAGTTCTTC. It specifies CASSPRVNSYNEQFF.